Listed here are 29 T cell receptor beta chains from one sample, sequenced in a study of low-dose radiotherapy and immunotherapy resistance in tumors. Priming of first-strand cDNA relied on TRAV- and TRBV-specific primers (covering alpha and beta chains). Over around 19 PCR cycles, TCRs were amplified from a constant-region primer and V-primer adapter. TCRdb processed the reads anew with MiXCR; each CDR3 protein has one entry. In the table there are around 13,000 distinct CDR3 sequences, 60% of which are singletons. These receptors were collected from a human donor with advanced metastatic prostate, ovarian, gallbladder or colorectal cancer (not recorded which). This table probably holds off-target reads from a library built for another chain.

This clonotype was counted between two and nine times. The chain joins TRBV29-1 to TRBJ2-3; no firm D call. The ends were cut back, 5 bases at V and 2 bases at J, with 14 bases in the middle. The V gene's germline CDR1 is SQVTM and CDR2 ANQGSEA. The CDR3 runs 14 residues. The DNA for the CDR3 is TGCAGCGTTTTACGGATGGGATTCACAGATACGCAGTATTTT. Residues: CSVLRMGFTDTQYF.

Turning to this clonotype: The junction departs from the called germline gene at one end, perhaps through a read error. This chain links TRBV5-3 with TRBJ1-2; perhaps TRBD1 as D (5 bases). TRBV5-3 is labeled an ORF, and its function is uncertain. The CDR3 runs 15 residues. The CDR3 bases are TGTGCCAGCAGCTTGGCTGGGGCTGGGGCCTATGGCTACACCTTC. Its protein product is CASSLAGAGAYGYTF.

The CDR3 coding sequence is TGTGCCAGCTCACCACGGGAGGGCACAGATACGCAGTATTTT. It is translated as CASSPREGTDTQYF. The chain has TRBV18 and TRBJ2-3; tentatively, D is TRBD2 (6 bases). CDR1 is KGHSH and CDR2 is LQKENI in the germline V gene. The CDR3 contains 14 residues. V shed 1 base and J shed 1 base, with 6 bases lying between them.

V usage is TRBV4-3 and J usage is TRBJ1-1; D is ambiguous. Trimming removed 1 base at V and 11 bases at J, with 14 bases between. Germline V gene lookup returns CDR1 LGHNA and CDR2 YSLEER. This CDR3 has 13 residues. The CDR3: CASSQVEGSGAFF. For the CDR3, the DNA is TGCGCCAGCAGCCAAGTCGAGGGATCCGGCGCTTTCTTT.

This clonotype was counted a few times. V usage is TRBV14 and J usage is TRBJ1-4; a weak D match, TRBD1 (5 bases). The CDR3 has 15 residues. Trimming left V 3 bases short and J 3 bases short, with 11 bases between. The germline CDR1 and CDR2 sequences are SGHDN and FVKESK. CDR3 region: CASSQGGLSNEKLFF. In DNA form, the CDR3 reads TGTGCCAGCAGCCAGGGGGGACTTTCTAATGAAAAACTGTTTTTT.

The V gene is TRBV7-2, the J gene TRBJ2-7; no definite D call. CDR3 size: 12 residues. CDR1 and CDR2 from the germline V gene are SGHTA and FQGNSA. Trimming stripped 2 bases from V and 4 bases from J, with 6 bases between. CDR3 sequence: CASSLRGYEQYF. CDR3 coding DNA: TGTGCCAGCAGCTTACGAGGTTACGAGCAGTACTTC. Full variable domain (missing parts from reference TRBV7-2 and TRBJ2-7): GAGVSQSPSNKVTEKGKDVELRCDPISGHTALYWYRQSLGQGLEFLIYFQGNSAPDKSGLPSDRFSAERTGGSVSTLTIQRTQQEDSAVYLCASSLRGYEQYFGPGTRLTVT.

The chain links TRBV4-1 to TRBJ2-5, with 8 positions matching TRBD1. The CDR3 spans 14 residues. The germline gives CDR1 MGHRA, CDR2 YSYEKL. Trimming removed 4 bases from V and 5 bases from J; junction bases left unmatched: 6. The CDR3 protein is CASSPRQGYETQYF. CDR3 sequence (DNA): TGCGCCAGCAGCCCTCGACAGGGGTACGAGACCCAGTACTTC.

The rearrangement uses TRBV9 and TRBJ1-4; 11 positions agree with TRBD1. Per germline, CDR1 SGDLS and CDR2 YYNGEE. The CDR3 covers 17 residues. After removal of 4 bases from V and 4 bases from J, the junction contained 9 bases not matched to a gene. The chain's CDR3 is CASSSRTGGGFNEKLFF. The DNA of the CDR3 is TGTGCCAGCAGCTCCCGGACAGGGGGCGGGTTTAATGAAAAACTGTTTTTT.

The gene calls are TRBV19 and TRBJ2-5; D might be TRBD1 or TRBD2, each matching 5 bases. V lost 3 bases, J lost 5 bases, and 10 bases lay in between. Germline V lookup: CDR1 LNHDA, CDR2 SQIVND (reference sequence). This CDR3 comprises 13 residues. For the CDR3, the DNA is TGTGCCAGTAGTATCGGCAGGGAGGAGACCCAGTACTTC. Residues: CASSIGREETQYF.

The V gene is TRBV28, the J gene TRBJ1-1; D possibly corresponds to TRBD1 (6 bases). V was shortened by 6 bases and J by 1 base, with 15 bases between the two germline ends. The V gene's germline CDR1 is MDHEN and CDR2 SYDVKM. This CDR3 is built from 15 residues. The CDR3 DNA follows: TGTGCCAGCAGGCCCTGGGGGGCGCGGAACACTGAAGCTTTCTTT. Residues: CASRPWGARNTEAFF.

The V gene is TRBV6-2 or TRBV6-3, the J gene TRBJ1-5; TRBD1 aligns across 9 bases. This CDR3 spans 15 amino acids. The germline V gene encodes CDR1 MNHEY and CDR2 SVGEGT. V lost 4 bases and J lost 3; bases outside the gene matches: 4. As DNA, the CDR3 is TGTGCCAGCAGTTTTGGGACAGGGTACAATCAGCCCCAGCATTTT. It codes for CASSFGTGYNQPQHF.

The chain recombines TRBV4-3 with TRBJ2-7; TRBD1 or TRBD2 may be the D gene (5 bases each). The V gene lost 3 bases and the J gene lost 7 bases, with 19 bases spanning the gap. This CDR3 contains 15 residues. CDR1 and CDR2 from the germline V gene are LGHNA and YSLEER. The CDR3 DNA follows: TGCGCCAGCAGCCAGACCGGGGCTTCGGAGCAGGAGCAGTACTTC. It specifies CASSQTGASEQEQYF.

In DNA form, the CDR3 reads TGCAGCGTTGAATTAGGGGGCAGTAGCAATCAGCCCCAGCATTTT. Amino acids: CSVELGGSSNQPQHF. This rearrangement joins TRBV29-1 to TRBJ1-5; 7 bases are shared with TRBD1. The CDR3 extends over 15 amino acids. Per the germline V gene, CDR1 is SQVTM and CDR2 is ANQGSEA. The V and J ends lost 2 bases and 0 bases, in that order; junction bases with no gene match: 4.

The CDR3: CASSLRRAGYEQYF. For the CDR3, the DNA is TGTGCCAGCAGTTTGAGACGGGCCGGCTACGAGCAGTACTTC. The gene calls are TRBV28 and TRBJ2-7; D uncertain. The CDR3 has 14 residues. V was clipped by 3 bases and J by 3 bases, with 12 bases between them. From germline, CDR1 is MDHEN and CDR2 SYDVKM. Full variable domain (rest looked up from reference TRBV28 and TRBJ2-7): DVKVTQSSRYLVKRTGEKVFLECVQDMDHENMFWYRQDPGLGLRLIYFSYDVKMKEKGDIPEGYSVSREKKERFSLILESASTNQTSMYLCASSLRRAGYEQYFGPGTRLTVT.

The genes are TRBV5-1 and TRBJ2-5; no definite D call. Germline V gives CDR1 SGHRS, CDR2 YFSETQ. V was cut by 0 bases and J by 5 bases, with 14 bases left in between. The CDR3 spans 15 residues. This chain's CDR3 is CASSLDTVLEETQYF. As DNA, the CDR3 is TGCGCCAGCAGCTTGGACACCGTATTGGAGGAGACCCAGTACTTC.

This CDR3 is CASSETSGGGTDTQYF. The CDR3 coding sequence is TGTGCCAGCAGTGAGACTAGCGGCGGGGGAACAGATACGCAGTATTTT. The chain uses TRBV6-4 and TRBJ2-3; 9 nucleotides agree with TRBD2. The CDR3 loop spans 16 amino acids. V dropped 3 bases and J dropped 3; count of bases not matched to a gene: 7. Germline assignment: CDR1 MRHNA and CDR2 SNTAGT.

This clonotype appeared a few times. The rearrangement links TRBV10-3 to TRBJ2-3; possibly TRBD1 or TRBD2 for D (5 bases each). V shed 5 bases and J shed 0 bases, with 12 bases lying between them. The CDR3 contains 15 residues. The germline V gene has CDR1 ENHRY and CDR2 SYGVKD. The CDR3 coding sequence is TGTGCCATCAGTTCCGGGACGACTAGCACAGATACGCAGTATTTT. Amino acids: CAISSGTTSTDTQYF.

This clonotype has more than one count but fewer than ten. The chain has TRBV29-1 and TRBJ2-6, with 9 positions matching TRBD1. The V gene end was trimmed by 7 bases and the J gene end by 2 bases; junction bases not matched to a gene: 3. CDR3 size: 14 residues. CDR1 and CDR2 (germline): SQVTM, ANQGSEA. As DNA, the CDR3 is TGCAGCGCTAGGACAGGGGCTGGGGCCAACGTCCTGACTTTC. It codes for CSARTGAGANVLTF.

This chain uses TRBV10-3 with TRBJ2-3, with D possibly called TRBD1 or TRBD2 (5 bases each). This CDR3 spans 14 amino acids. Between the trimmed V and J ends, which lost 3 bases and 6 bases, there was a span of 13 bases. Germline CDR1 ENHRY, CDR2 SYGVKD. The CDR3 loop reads CAISDPGRADTQYF. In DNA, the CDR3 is TGTGCCATCAGTGACCCAGGGCGGGCCGATACGCAGTATTTT.

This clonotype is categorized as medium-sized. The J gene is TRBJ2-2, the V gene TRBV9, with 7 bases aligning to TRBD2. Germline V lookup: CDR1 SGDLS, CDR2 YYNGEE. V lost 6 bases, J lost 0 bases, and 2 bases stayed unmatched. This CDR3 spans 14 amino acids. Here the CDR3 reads CASNSGTNTGELFF. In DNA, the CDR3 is TGTGCCAGCAACAGCGGGACGAACACCGGGGAGCTGTTTTTT. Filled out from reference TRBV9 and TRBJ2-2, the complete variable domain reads DSGVTQTPKHLITATGQRVTLRCSPRSGDLSVYWYQQSLDQGLQFLIQYYNGEERAKGNILERFSAQQFPDLHSELNLSSLELGDSALYFCASNSGTNTGELFFGEGSRLTVL.

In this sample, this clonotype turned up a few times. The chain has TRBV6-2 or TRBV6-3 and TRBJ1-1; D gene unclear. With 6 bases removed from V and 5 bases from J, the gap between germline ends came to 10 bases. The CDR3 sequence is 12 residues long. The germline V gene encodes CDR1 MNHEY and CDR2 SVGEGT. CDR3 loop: CASSPVGTEAFF. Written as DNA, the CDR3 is TGTGCCAGCAGCCCCGTCGGGACTGAAGCTTTCTTT.

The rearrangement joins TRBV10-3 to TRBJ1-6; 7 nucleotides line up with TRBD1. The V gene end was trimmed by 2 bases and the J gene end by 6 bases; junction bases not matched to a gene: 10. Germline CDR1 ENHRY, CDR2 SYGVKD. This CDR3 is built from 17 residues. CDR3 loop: CAISEGRDSILNSPLHF. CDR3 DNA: TGTGCCATCAGTGAGGGAAGGGACAGCATACTTAATTCACCCCTCCACTTT.

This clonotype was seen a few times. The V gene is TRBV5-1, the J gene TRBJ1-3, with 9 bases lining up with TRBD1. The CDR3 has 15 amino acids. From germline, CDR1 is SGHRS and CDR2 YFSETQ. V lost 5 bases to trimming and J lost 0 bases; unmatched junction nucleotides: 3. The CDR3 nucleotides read TGCGCCAGCAGAGGACAGGGGATCTCTGGAAACACCATATATTTT. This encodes CASRGQGISGNTIYF.

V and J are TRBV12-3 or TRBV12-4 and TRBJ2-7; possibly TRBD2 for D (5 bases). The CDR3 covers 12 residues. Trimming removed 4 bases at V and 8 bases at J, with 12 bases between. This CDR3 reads CASSSGLSKQYF. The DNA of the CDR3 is TGTGCCAGCAGTTCCGGACTTTCCAAGCAGTACTTC.

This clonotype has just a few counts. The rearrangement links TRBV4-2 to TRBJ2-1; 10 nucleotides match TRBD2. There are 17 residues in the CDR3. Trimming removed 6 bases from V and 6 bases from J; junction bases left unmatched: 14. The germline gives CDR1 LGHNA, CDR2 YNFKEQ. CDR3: CASSRTSGVQPANEQFF. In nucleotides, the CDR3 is TGTGCCAGCAGTCGGACTAGCGGAGTCCAACCCGCCAATGAGCAGTTCTTC.

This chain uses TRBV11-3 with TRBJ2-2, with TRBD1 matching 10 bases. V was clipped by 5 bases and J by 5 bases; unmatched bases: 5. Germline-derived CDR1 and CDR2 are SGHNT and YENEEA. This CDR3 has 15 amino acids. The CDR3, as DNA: TGTGCCAGCAGCCCAGACAGGGGGCGAACCGGGGAGCTGTTTTTT. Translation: CASSPDRGRTGELFF.

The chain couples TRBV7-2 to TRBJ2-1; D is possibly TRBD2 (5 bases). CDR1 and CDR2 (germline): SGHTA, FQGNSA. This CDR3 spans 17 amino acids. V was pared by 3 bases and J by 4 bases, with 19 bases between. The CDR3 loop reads CASSFSGGGGIYNEQFF. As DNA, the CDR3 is TGTGCCAGCAGCTTTTCCGGAGGAGGTGGGATATACAATGAGCAGTTCTTC.

The CDR3 DNA is TGTGCCAGCAGCCAAGATCTAGGGAGCGGCTATGGCTACACCTTC. Protein product: CASSQDLGSGYGYTF. The genes are TRBV14 and TRBJ1-2; D ambiguous. Trimming removed 0 bases from V and 4 bases from J, with 12 bases in between. CDR3 length equals 15 residues. The germline CDR1 and CDR2 sequences are SGHDN and FVKESK.

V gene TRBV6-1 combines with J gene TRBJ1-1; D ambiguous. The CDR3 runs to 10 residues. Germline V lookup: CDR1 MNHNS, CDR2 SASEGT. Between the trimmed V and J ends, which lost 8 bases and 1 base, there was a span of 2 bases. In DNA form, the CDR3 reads TGTGCCAGCCGGAACACTGAAGCTTTCTTT. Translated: CASRNTEAFF.